A single sample gave rise to the 18 T cell receptor beta chains below, sequenced in a study of shared clonotypes between healthy human individuals. Sequenced by immunoSEQ multiplex PCR; TCRdb stores in-frame clones only, minus some. The repertoire has roughly 1,000,000 clones, about 80% of them found once; the top ten carry 0.5% to 0.65%. The sequenced material came from memory CD4+ T cells from PBMCs. Subset of the sample: CD45RA-negative fraction. The receptors derive from a man aged 18 to 30 in good health. Some clones in this sample may be carry-over from other donors' samples.

The rearrangement uses TRBV5-1 and TRBJ2-2; the match to TRBD1 covers 10 bases. The CDR3 consists of 16 residues. The trim removed 2 bases at V and 4 bases at J, leaving 5 bases unmatched. Looked up from germline, CDR1 is SGHRS and CDR2 is YFSETQ. CDR3 protein: CASSFGQGEGTGELFF. CDR3 in DNA: TGCGCCAGCAGCTTTGGACAGGGGGAGGGCACCGGGGAGCTGTTTTTT.

The chain joins TRBV5-1 to TRBJ2-3, with D maybe TRBD2 (6 bases). CDR3 size: 15 residues. V was clipped by 4 bases and J by 5 bases, with 17 bases between them. Germline V CDR1 and CDR2: SGHRS, YFSETQ. The CDR3 nucleotides read TGCGCCAGCAGCGGCAGCGGGTCCGGCGGAGATACGCAGTATTTT. Residues: CASSGSGSGGDTQYF.

The V gene is TRBV13, the J gene TRBJ1-1; D unresolved. Germline V gene data show CDR1 as PRHDT and CDR2 as FYEKMQ (reference sequence). CDR3 length: 14 amino acids. The V and J ends lost 3 bases and 0 bases respectively, with 8 bases between them. The DNA of the CDR3 is TGTGCCAGCAGCTTTCAACCGCTGAACACTGAAGCTTTCTTT. It yields the protein CASSFQPLNTEAFF. The variable domain in full, with the rest retrieved from reference TRBV13 and TRBJ1-1, is AAGVIQSPRHLIKEKRETATLKCYPIPRHDTVYWYQQGPGQDPQFLISFYEKMQSDKGSIPDRFSAQQFSDYHSELNMSSLELGDSALYFCASSFQPLNTEAFFGQGTRLTVV.

This clone was seen a handful of times. The same CDR3 is also encoded by other DNA sequences in this sample. The rearrangement uses TRBV28 and TRBJ1-5; D remains ambiguous. Trimming took 5 bases from V and 0 from J, leaving 5 bases between them. Germline lookup yields CDR1 MDHEN and CDR2 SYDVKM. The CDR3 spans 13 residues. The CDR3 spells CASSINSNQPQHF. As DNA, the CDR3 is TGTGCCAGCAGTATAAATAGCAATCAGCCCCAGCATTTT.

This chain links TRBV5-1 with TRBJ2-1, with a possible D match to TRBD1 (6 bases). V dropped 0 bases and J dropped 3 bases, with 7 bases sitting between them. The CDR3 contains 14 residues. From germline, CDR1 is SGHRS and CDR2 YFSETQ. This chain's CDR3 is CASSLGDIYNEQFF. The CDR3 nucleotides are TGCGCCAGCAGCTTGGGGGACATCTACAATGAGCAGTTCTTC.

V usage is TRBV25-1 and J usage is TRBJ2-6; unclear D gene. This CDR3 comprises 16 residues. Trimming left V 5 bases short and J 2 bases short, with 13 bases between. The V gene's germline CDR1 is MGHDK and CDR2 SYGVNS. CDR3 in amino acids: CASSSLEDPGANVLTF. The CDR3 region has the DNA TGTGCCAGCAGTTCCCTCGAGGACCCTGGGGCCAACGTCCTGACTTTC.

This clone was detected only a few times. The CDR3 spells CASSLGPGRAGYTF. The CDR3, as DNA: TGTGCCAGCAGCTTAGGGCCGGGTCGGGCTGGCTACACCTTC. The chain couples TRBV11-2 to TRBJ1-2, with unresolved D. This CDR3 spans 14 amino acids. Trimming left V 1 base short and J 7 bases short, with 13 bases between. CDR1 and CDR2 from the germline V gene are SGHAT and FQNNGV.

With regard to this clone: This may be a read error: a much more frequent sequence differs by one nucleotide. The V call is TRBV29-1, the J call TRBJ1-5; TRBD1 matches at 7 bases. CDR1 SQVTM and CDR2 ANQGSEA come from the germline V gene. J was trimmed by 0 bases and V by 7 bases; bases with no gene match: 6. The CDR3 is 14 residues long. The CDR3 nucleotides read TGCAGCGAGCGGGACAGTAATAGCAATCAGCCCCAGCATTTT. Protein product: CSERDSNSNQPQHF.

This clone has a handful of counts. The chain is built from TRBV5-8 and TRBJ2-7; 8 nucleotides agree with TRBD2. The CDR3 spans 15 residues. With 3 bases clipped from V and 5 bases from J, the junction kept 10 bases outside the gene matches. The germline V gene encodes CDR1 SGHTS and CDR2 YDEGEE. The CDR3 bases are TGTGCCAGCAGCTCCGGGGGGGGCCCACGGGACGAGCAGTACTTC. It yields the protein CASSSGGGPRDEQYF.

The chain recombines TRBV5-1 with TRBJ2-4; D may be TRBD1 (5 bases). Trimming shortened V by 0 bases and J by 2 bases, and 6 bases separated the two germline ends. CDR1 is SGHRS, CDR2 YFSETQ, per germline. This CDR3 region has 14 residues. The CDR3 nucleotides are TGCGCCAGCAGCTTGGAGGGGCCCAAAAACATTCAGTACTTC. Its translation is CASSLEGPKNIQYF.

This clone was seen more than once but under ten times. V is TRBV6-1 and J is TRBJ2-5, with TRBD1 identical over 7 bases. The CDR3 covers 16 residues. The V segment lost 4 bases and the J segment 5 bases; nucleotides outside the gene matches: 13. Germline CDR1 MNHNS, CDR2 SASEGT. CDR3 nucleotides: TGTGCCAGCAGTGCCTCAGGGGGATCTATTTGGGAGACCCAGTACTTC. It is translated as CASSASGGSIWETQYF.

The rearrangement joins TRBV5-5 to TRBJ2-3; D might be TRBD1 (6 bases). Looked up from germline, CDR1 is SGHKS and CDR2 is YYEKEE (reference sequence). V was trimmed by 2 bases and J by 5 bases, leaving 6 bases between them. CDR3 size: 12 residues. The CDR3 DNA reads as TGTGCCAGCAGCTTACAGGGAGATACGCAGTATTTT. Amino acid sequence: CASSLQGDTQYF. Drawing the rest from reference TRBV5-5 and TRBJ2-3, the complete variable domain is DAGVTQSPTHLIKTRGQQVTLRCSPISGHKSVSWYQQVLGQGPQFIFQYYEKEERGRGNFPDRFSARQFPNYSSELNVNALLLGDSALYLCASSLQGDTQYFGPGTRLTVL.

The genes are TRBV2 and TRBJ2-7, with D hard to call. CDR3 length equals 11 residues. V lost 7 bases to trimming and J lost 2 bases, with 6 bases between them. Looked up from germline, CDR1 is SNHLY and CDR2 is FYNNEI. The CDR3 DNA sequence: TGTGCCAGCATAAAGGCCTACGAGCAGTACTTC. It is translated as CASIKAYEQYF.

The V call is TRBV4-3, the J call TRBJ1-1; D might be TRBD1 (6 bases). V lost 0 bases and J 1 base, leaving 15 bases between the germline ends. The CDR3 is made up of 17 amino acids. The V gene's germline CDR1 is LGHNA and CDR2 YSLEER. The CDR3 DNA is TGCGCCAGCAGCCAAGAAGCAATCGGGGGGCAGAACACTGAAGCTTTCTTT. It yields the protein CASSQEAIGGQNTEAFF.

In the case of this clone: The same CDR3 also results from other DNA sequences found in this sample. The chain is built from TRBV28 and TRBJ2-5, with 9 bases aligning to TRBD1. Germline V gene data show CDR1 as MDHEN and CDR2 as SYDVKM. The CDR3 covers 15 residues. Germline trimming cut 4 bases from V and 2 bases from J; bases unmatched to any gene: 5. The CDR3 loop reads CASSSHGTGQETQYF. The CDR3, as DNA: TGTGCCAGCAGTTCGCACGGGACAGGGCAAGAGACCCAGTACTTC.

V is TRBV6-4 and J is TRBJ2-1; possible D gene TRBD1, 5 bases. V was cut by 0 bases and J by 5 bases, with 8 bases left in between. Germline V CDR1 and CDR2: MRHNA, SNTAGT. The CDR3 spans 14 residues. Here the CDR3 DNA reads TGTGCCAGCAGTGACTCAGGGGTACACAATGAGCAGTTCTTC. Its protein product is CASSDSGVHNEQFF.

This clone showed up just once. The chain is built from TRBV7-9 and TRBJ2-2; TRBD2 aligns across 10 bases. Germline V gene data show CDR1 as SEHNR and CDR2 as FQNEAQ (reference sequence). The CDR3 sequence is 16 residues long. With 3 bases clipped from V and 5 bases from J, the junction kept 6 bases outside the gene matches. CDR3 loop: CASSLTSGRGTGELFF. CDR3 nucleotide sequence: TGTGCCAGCAGCTTGACTAGCGGGCGGGGGACCGGGGAGCTGTTTTTT.

The V call is TRBV29-1, the J call TRBJ2-7; 7 bases map to TRBD2. Germline values: CDR1 SQVTM, CDR2 ANQGSEA. V was pared by 7 bases and J by 4 bases, with 10 bases of the junction left unmatched. CDR3 length: 13 amino acids. The CDR3 region is CSASSGTSYEQYF. DNA for the CDR3: TGCAGCGCCTCTAGCGGTACGTCATACGAGCAGTACTTC.